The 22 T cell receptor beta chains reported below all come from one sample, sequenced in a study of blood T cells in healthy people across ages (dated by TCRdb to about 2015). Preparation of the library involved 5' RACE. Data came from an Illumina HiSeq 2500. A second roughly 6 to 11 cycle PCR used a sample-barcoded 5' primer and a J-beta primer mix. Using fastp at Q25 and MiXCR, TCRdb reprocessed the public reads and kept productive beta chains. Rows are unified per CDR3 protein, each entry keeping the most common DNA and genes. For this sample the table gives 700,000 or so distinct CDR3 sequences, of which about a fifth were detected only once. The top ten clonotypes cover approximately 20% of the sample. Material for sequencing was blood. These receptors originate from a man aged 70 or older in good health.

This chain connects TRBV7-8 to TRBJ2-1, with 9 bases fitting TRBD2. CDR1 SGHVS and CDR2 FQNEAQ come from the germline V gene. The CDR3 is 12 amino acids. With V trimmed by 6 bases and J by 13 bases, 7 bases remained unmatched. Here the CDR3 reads CASSFSGRDQFF. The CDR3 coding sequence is TGTGCCAGCAGTTTTAGCGGGAGAGATCAGTTCTTC.

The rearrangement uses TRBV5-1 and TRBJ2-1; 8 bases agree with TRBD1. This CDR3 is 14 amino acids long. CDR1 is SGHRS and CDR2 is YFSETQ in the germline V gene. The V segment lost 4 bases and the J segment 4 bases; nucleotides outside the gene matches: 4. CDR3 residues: CASSQGAGYNEQFF. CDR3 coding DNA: TGCGCCAGCAGCCAGGGGGCAGGGTACAATGAGCAGTTCTTC.

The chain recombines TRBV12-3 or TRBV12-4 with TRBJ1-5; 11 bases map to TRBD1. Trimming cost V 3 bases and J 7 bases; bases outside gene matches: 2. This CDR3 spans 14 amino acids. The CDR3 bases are TGTGCCAGCAGTTTCGGGGACAGGGGGCAGCCCCAGCATTTT. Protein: CASSFGDRGQPQHF.

The CDR3: CASSGPGSGKNIQYF. CDR3 nucleotides: TGCGCCAGCAGCGGGCCGGGTAGCGGGAAAAACATTCAGTACTTC. This sequence joins TRBV5-1 and TRBJ2-4; the match to TRBD2 covers 7 bases. The J segment lost 4 bases and the V segment lost 4 bases, leaving 8 bases of the junction unmatched. The CDR3 consists of 15 residues. Germline-derived CDR1 and CDR2 are SGHRS and YFSETQ. Combining the CDR3 with reference TRBV5-1 and TRBJ2-4 gives the whole variable domain KAGVTQTPRYLIKTRGQQVTLSCSPISGHRSVSWYQQTPGQGLQFLFEYFSETQRNKGNFPGRFSGRQFSNSRSEMNVSTLELGDSALYLCASSGPGSGKNIQYFGAGTRLSVL.

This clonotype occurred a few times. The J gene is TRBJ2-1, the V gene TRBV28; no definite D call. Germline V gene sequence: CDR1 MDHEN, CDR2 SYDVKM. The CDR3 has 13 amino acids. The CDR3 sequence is CTTPGPIYNEQFF. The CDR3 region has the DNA TGTACAACTCCCGGGCCCATTTACAATGAGCAGTTCTTC.

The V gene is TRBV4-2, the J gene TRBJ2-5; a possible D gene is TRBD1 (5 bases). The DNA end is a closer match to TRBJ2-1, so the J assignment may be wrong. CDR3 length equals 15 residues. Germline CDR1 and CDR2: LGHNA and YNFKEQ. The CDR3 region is CASSQDPLDINEQFF. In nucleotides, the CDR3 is TGTGCCAGCAGCCAAGACCCCCTGGACATCAATGAGCAGTTCTTC.

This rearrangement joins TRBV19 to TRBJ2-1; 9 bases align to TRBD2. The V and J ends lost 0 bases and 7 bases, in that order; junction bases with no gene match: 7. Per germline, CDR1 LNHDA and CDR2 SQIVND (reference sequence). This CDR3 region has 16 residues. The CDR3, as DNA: TGTGCCAGTAGTATAGAGGGACTAGCCCGCCCGAATGAGCAGTTCTTC. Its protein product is CASSIEGLARPNEQFF.

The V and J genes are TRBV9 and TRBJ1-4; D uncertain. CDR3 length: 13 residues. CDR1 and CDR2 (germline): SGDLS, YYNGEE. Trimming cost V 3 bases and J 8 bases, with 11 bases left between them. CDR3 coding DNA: TGTGCCAGCAGCGGAGCTCTTGGGGAAAAACTGTTTTTT. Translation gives CASSGALGEKLFF. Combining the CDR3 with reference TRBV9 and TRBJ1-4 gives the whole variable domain DSGVTQTPKHLITATGQRVTLRCSPRSGDLSVYWYQQSLDQGLQFLIQYYNGEERAKGNILERFSAQQFPDLHSELNLSSLELGDSALYFCASSGALGEKLFFGSGTQLSVL.

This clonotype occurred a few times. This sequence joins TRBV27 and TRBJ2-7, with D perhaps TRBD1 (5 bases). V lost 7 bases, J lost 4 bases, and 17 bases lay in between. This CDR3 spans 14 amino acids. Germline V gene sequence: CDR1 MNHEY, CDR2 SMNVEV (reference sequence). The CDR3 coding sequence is TGTGCCAGCACCTCCGCATTAGGGGTATACGAGCAGTACTTC. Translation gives CASTSALGVYEQYF.

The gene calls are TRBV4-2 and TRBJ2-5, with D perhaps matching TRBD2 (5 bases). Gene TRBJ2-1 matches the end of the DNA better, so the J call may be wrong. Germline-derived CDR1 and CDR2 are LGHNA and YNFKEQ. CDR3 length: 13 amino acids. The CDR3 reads CASSGLESNEQFF. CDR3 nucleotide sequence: TGTGCCAGCAGCGGACTGGAGTCGAATGAGCAGTTCTTC.

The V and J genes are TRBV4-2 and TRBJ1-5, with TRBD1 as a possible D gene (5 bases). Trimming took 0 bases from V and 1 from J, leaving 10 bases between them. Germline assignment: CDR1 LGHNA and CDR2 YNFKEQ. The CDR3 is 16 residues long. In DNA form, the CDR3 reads TGTGCCAGCAGCCAAGAGCAGGGCCGGAGCAATCAGCCCCAGCATTTT. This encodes CASSQEQGRSNQPQHF.

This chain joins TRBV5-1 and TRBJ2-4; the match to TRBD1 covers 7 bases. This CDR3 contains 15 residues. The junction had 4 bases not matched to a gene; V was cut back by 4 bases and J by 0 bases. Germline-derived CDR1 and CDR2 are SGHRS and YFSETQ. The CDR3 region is CASSNTGVAKNIQYF. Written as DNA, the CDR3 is TGCGCCAGCAGCAACACAGGGGTAGCCAAAAACATTCAGTACTTC.

For the CDR3, the DNA is TGTGCCAGCAGCGTAATGGCTAGCGGGAGTTTTTCTAATGAGCAGTTCTTC. Its translation is CASSVMASGSFSNEQFF. The chain has TRBV9 and TRBJ2-1, with 10 bases fitting TRBD2. From germline, CDR1 is SGDLS and CDR2 YYNGEE. Losses at the gene ends were 1 base for V and 7 bases for J; bases not matched to a gene: 11. The CDR3 runs 17 residues. The entire variable domain, with the rest obtained from reference TRBV9 and TRBJ2-1, is as follows: DSGVTQTPKHLITATGQRVTLRCSPRSGDLSVYWYQQSLDQGLQFLIQYYNGEERAKGNILERFSAQQFPDLHSELNLSSLELGDSALYFCASSVMASGSFSNEQFFGPGTRLTVL.

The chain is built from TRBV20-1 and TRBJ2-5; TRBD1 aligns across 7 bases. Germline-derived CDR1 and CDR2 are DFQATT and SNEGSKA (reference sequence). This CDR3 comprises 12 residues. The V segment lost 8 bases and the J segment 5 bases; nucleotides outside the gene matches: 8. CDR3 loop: CSQTGDDETQYF. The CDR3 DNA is TGCAGTCAAACAGGGGACGACGAGACCCAGTACTTC.

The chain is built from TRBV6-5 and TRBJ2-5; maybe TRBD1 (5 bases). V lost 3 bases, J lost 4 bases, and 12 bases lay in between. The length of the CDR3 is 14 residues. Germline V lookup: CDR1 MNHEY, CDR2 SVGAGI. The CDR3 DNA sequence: TGTGCCAGCAGTTATTTGCTAGGGGTAGAGACCCAGTACTTC. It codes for CASSYLLGVETQYF.

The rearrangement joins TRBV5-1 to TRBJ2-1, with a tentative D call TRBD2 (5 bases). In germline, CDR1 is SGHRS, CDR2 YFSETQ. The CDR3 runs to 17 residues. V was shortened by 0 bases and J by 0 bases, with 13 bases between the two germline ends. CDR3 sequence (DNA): TGCGCCAGCAGCTTGGTGTCGAGCGGAAGCTCCTACAATGAGCAGTTCTTC. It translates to CASSLVSSGSSYNEQFF.

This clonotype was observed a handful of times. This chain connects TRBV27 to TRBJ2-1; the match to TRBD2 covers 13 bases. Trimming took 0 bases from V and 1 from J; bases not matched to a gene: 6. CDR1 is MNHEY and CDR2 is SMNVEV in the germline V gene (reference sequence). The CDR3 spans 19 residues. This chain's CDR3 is CASSLSGTSGISSYNEQFF. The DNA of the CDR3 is TGTGCCAGCAGTTTATCTGGGACTAGCGGGATATCTTCCTACAATGAGCAGTTCTTC.

The CDR3 DNA is TGCGCCAGCAGCGAGGGACAGGGTCTTCATAACTATGGCTACACCTTC. It codes for CASSEGQGLHNYGYTF. The chain uses TRBV5-1 and TRBJ1-2, with 9 positions matching TRBD1. The CDR3 sequence is 16 residues long. Trimming cost V 4 bases and J 1 base; bases outside gene matches: 8. Germline V gene data show CDR1 as SGHRS and CDR2 as YFSETQ.

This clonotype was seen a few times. In nucleotides, the CDR3 is TGTGCCAGCAGCCGGATGCGGGGGCAAAATCAGCCCCAGCATTTT. It yields the protein CASSRMRGQNQPQHF. The gene calls are TRBV7-8 and TRBJ1-5; D possibly corresponds to TRBD1 (6 bases). Germline V gene data show CDR1 as SGHVS and CDR2 as FQNEAQ. V dropped 5 bases and J dropped 4 bases, with 15 bases sitting between them. This CDR3 is 15 amino acids long.

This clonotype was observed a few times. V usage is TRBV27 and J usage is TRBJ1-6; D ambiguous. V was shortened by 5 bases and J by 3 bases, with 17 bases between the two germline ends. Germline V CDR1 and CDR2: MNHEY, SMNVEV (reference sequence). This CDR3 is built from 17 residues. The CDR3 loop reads CASSRTLETDYNSPLHF. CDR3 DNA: TGTGCCAGCAGTCGCACTTTGGAGACGGACTATAATTCACCCCTCCACTTT.

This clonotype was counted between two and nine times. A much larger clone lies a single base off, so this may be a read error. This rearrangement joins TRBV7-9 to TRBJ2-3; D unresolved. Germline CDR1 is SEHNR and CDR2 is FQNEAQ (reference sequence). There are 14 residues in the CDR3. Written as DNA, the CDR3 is TGTGCCAGCAGCTTTTCGATCCGCACAGATGCGCAGTATTTT. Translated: CASSFSIRTDAQYF.

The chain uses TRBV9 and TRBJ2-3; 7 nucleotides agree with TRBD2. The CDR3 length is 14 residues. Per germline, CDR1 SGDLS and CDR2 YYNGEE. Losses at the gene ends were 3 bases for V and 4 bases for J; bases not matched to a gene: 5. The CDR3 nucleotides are TGTGCCAGCAGCGCCAGGGACTATTCAGATACGCAGTATTTT. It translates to CASSARDYSDTQYF.